The 10 T cell receptor beta chains below come from one sample, sequenced in a study of monozygotic twins with inflammatory bowel disease. TCRdb reprocessed the 5' RACE reads and keeps a single row for each CDR3 protein, giving no DNA. This table holds 70,000 to 95,000 distinct CDR3 sequences. Sequenced material: blood. The receptor set was obtained from a human donor with ulcerative colitis or Crohn's disease, or a healthy co-twin of an affected twin (not recorded which).

CDR3 region: CASSFPSRETQYF. The chain is built from TRBV5-6 and TRBJ2-5; TCRdb returns TRBD2, unconfirmable since there is no DNA. The germline V gene has CDR1 SGHDT and CDR2 YYEEEE. The CDR3 covers 13 residues.

The V and J genes are TRBV2 and TRBJ1-1; the D call of TRBD1 rests on TCRdb alone, since no DNA is present to check it. Germline-derived CDR1 and CDR2 are SNHLY and FYNNEI. CDR3 length equals 14 residues. CDR3 sequence reads: CASSPQGAQTEAFF.

This chain connects TRBV18 to TRBJ1-1. The germline V gene has CDR1 KGHSH and CDR2 LQKENI. The CDR3 consists of 15 residues. CDR3 protein: CASSRRDNGDTEAFF.

V and J are TRBV15 and TRBJ2-1; TCRdb's assignment of TRBD2 cannot be checked, as there is no DNA. This CDR3 is built from 15 residues. Germline values: CDR1 LNHNV, CDR2 YYDKDF (reference sequence). CDR3: CATSRDGGAWEEQFF.

The chain carries TRBV27 and TRBJ1-2; TCRdb's D gene call, TRBD1, goes unchecked for lack of DNA. CDR1 and CDR2 (germline): MNHEY, SMNVEV (reference sequence). This CDR3 spans 11 amino acids. CDR3 in amino acids: CASSSGGGYTF.

The chain combines TRBV19 with TRBJ1-1; the D gene TCRdb calls, TRBD1, cannot be checked with no DNA. CDR1 LNHDA and CDR2 SQIVND come from the germline V gene (reference sequence). There are 13 residues in the CDR3. The CDR3 loop is CASTATGVDEAFF.

V is TRBV5-1 and J is TRBJ1-1; TCRdb indicates TRBD1, and absent DNA this call remains unverified. Per the germline V gene, CDR1 is SGHRS and CDR2 is YFSETQ. The CDR3 runs to 15 residues. The CDR3 here is CASSGQGTGDTEAFF.

The rearrangement links TRBV5-1 to TRBJ2-1; TCRdb gives TRBD2 as the D gene, but with no DNA this cannot be confirmed. Germline V gives CDR1 SGHRS, CDR2 YFSETQ. There are 12 residues in the CDR3. Here the CDR3 reads CASSPTKNEQIF.

The chain links TRBV11-1 to TRBJ1-2; the TCRdb call, TRBD1, lacks DNA for checking. Germline assignment: CDR1 SGHAT and CDR2 FQDESV (reference sequence). The CDR3 runs 15 residues. The CDR3 region is CASSLTTGRNYGYTF.

The V gene is TRBV29-1, the J gene TRBJ2-3. The CDR3 consists of 11 residues. The V gene's germline CDR1 is SQVTM and CDR2 ANQGSEA. The CDR3 reads CSVQGTDTQYF.